This T cell receptor (beta chain) was observed in a study of T-cell memory formation after mild COVID-19 (dated by TCRdb to the early 2020s). About the study as a whole: Most TCR sequence clusters were specific to one of the two donors. Two young, previously healthy adult volunteers, one female and one male, were included in the cohort. T-cell clones expanding and contracting after mild COVID-19 in a couple of donors were tracked by longitudinal TCRalpha and TCRbeta repertoire sequencing. The paper's findings and limits, for the study overall: From day 15 to 85, contracting clones showed balanced CD4/CD8 phenotypes, whereas a second wave of clones that expanded from day 15 to 37 leaned towards CD4+. The second-wave clones that peaked on day 37 were not confirmed to be SARS-CoV-2 specific. Some responding clones were detected in pre-infection memory, which suggested that pre-existing cross-reactive memory T cells had joined the SARS-CoV-2 response. Contracting CD4+ clones appeared mostly in the CM and EM memory subsets, whereas CD8+ clones were enriched in EMRA. Only two mild cases were covered by the study, and larger cohorts that include severe cases with pre-infection samples were considered necessary.

Ficoll-Paque density gradient centrifugation was used to isolate PBMCs. The junction carries 14 bases between V and J, which are trimmed by 3 bases and 1 base respectively. Its CDR3 holds 16 amino acids, cysteine through phenylalanine. The DNA shown is the 48-base CDR3, in frame from base 1. CDR1 and CDR2, per the germline V gene, are SGHTA and FQGNSA. TCRdb lists the instrument as Illumina NovaSeq 6000. cDNA libraries for TCRalpha and TCRbeta were prepared by 5'RACE using constant-segment primers, with sample barcodes and unique molecular identifiers added. Trizol reagent was used to extract RNA from every sample. The libraries were amplified in two PCR steps, and the second step added a second sample barcode and Illumina TruSeq adapters. Sequencing of the libraries was done on an Illumina NovaSeq, producing 2 x 150 bp paired-end reads. Per the source publication's procedure: Reads were demultiplexed and collapsed into UMI-guided consensus sequences with migec v1.2.7. Using mixcr v2.1.11, UMI consensuses were aligned to TRA and TRB V and J templates and then assembled into clonotypes. Expanded or contracted clonotypes were those called significant by both edgeR and NoisET, with noise models trained on biological replicates. For edgeR calls, a false discovery rate-adjusted p below 0.01 and a log2 fold-change threshold of 1 were applied. As an exploratory analysis of dynamics, max-normalized trajectories of the 1000 most abundant clonotypes were examined by PCA with hierarchical clustering. Each responding clone was given a CD4 or CD8 phenotype based on the CD4+ and CD8+ repertoires, which had been sequenced separately. TCRdb trimmed public reads at Q25 via fastp, called clones via MiXCR and kept in-frame beta chains. Each CDR3 protein appears once, grouped with its most common genes and DNA. What appears here as the V and J calls and clone size reflects TCRdb's work, not the paper's. Present in this sample are hundreds of thousands of distinct CDR3 sequences, less than 25% of which were seen just once. Together, the top ten hold around 7.7% of the sample.

This clonotype was counted many times. Its cognate antigen has yet to be identified. Base qualities are not recorded, but no much larger clone differs from it by a single base. The rearranged chain carries TRBV7-2 and TRBJ2-3; a confident D gene designation cannot be given. Sequencing used PBMCs or a T cell subset sorted from them (not recorded which). The origin of this receptor is an adult woman who had mild COVID-19 (a few samples of this study predate the infection). The sample titles of this study are shuffled in the database, so cell type and time point are left out; the donor was told from shared clones. The DNA is TGTGCCAGCAGCTTTACGACGAGTGGGGGCACAGATACGCAGTATTTT. Its translation is CASSFTTSGGTDTQYF. This CDR3, with the reference TRBV7-2 and TRBJ2-3 proteins standing in past its ends, gives the full variable domain GAGVSQSPSNKVTEKGKDVELRCDPISGHTALYWYRQSLGQGLEFLIYFQGNSAPDKSGLPSDRFSAERTGGSVSTLTIQRTQQEDSAVYLCASSFTTSGGTDTQYFGPGTRLTVL.